The sequence of this T cell receptor beta chain was determined in a study of blood T cell repertoires in COVID-19. Looking at the study overall: Spain, Italy and the United States supplied samples that represented acute and convalescent COVID-19. The analysed material was cDNA or gDNA that came from T cells, B-cell-depleted T cells, or PBMCs.

In the authors' methods: Reference gene primers were amplified, and this amplification served to estimate nucleated cell counts. Produced via immunoSEQ multiplex PCR; TCRdb's table is partial and in-frame only. The V and J calls and clone size come from that table; D and trimming were worked out from the DNA. The repertoire includes 84,000 or so clones, 75% to 85% of them detected once, and around 11% sits in the top ten. This CDR3 spans 16 amino acids. The trim removed 5 bases at V and 5 bases at J, leaving 12 bases unmatched. Germline V gives CDR1 LNHDA, CDR2 SQIVND (reference sequence). The chain uses TRBV19 and TRBJ2-3; 8 positions agree with TRBD2. Sequences were obtained from peripheral blood. The TCR was taken from a woman aged 40-49 years with active or convalescent COVID-19. The CDR3 loop reads CASSPELAAWGDTQYF. The CDR3 DNA follows: TGTGCCAGTAGTCCCGAACTAGCGGCGTGGGGAGATACGCAGTATTTT.